This T cell receptor beta chain was profiled in a study of Graves' ophthalmopathy and Graves' hyperthyroidism. The V and J ends lost 1 base and 4 bases respectively, with 7 bases between them. This CDR3 has 13 amino acids. From germline, CDR1 is LGHNA and CDR2 YNFKEQ. Amplification targeted the TCR beta CDR3 regions, with RNA transcripts as the source material. First-round RT-PCR relied on HTBI primers, and a second-round multiplex PCR came next. TCRdb fed the multiplex PCR reads into MiXCR, producing one record per CDR3 protein. Here the sample spans around 660,000 distinct CDR3 sequences, 35% to 45% being singletons. Many counts were recorded for this clonotype.

This TCR was recovered from an adult man with Graves' ophthalmopathy. The chain employs TRBV4-2 and TRBJ1-1, with D possibly matching TRBD1 (6 bases). The sequencing input was peripheral blood. CDR3 DNA: TGTGCCAGCAGCCAAGCGACAGGCACTGAAGCTTTCTTT. Translation gives CASSQATGTEAFF.